The rows below give T cell receptor beta chains drawn from one sample of a study of T cells in localized non-small cell lung cancer. Only in-frame clones appear in the TCRdb table, and some are missing; sequencing was by immunoSEQ multiplex PCR. This table holds about 40,000 clones, about 76% found once. Sequenced material: peripheral blood mononuclear cells, taken before any cancer treatment. The source of these receptors is a male donor aged 60 or older with stage II lung adenocarcinoma. CDR3s leave out the opening cysteine and the closing phenylalanine or tryptophan. Size values are once, few and many counts, or a class for expanded clones, and some rows have none.

>-|TRBV4-3|TRBJ2-1
ASSSRTGGPYNEQF
>once|TRBV30|TRBJ1-1
AWRGQGNTEAF
>-|TRBV28|TRBJ1-1
ASSLPGQGQGTEAF
>-|TRBV6-5|TRBJ2-3
ASSLHLFTDTQY
>-|TRBV30|TRBJ1-1
AWGRGGNTEAF
>-|TRBV19|TRBJ1-1
ASKSGRSDTEAF
>-|TRBV2|TRBJ2-7
ASSAGTSGRVGYEQY
>-|TRBV5-6|TRBJ2-3
ASSLRTDTQY
>-|TRBV25-1|TRBJ2-1
ASQQGHYSNEQF
>-|TRBV6-4|TRBJ2-1
ASSAAGGTYNEQF
>once|TRBV28|TRBJ2-7
ASSSGEAEQY
>-|TRBV7-2|TRBJ1-3
ASSLAGTGNTIY
>-|TRBV7-2|TRBJ1-3
ASSLGHGNTIY
>-|TRBV12-5|TRBJ1-3
ASGLGQSSGNTIY
>-|TRBV5-5|TRBJ2-1
ASSFRGLGGDEQF
>-|TRBV7-8|TRBJ2-1
ASSWEREYEQF
>-|TRBV6-5|TRBJ1-2
ASSWGYGYT
>-|TRBV28|TRBJ1-5
ASRRGGAGNQPQH
>-|TRBV6-5|TRBJ2-1
ASSWDSYNEQF
>-|TRBV25-1|TRBJ2-6
ASSEWDSSGANVLT
>few|TRBV6-5|TRBJ1-1
ASSYSRGDTEAF
>-|TRBV10-2|TRBJ1-3
ASRPGTVQNTIY
>-|TRBV6-1|TRBJ2-7
ASSVWTGGNNEQY
>medium-sized|TRBV7-3|TRBJ1-2
ASSLGPAGNYGYT
>-|TRBV28|TRBJ1-2
ASSFRASSYGYT
>-|TRBV4-1|TRBJ1-5
ASSLGLTGGRQPQH
>few|TRBV5-1|TRBJ1-1
ASSFGQGGTEAF
>-|TRBV28|TRBJ1-5
ASSLTGGYSNQPQH
>-|TRBV6-5|TRBJ2-5
ASTQGRKETQY
>-|TRBV6-1|TRBJ2-7
ASSVGQGADEQY
>once|TRBV7-6|TRBJ2-5
ASSLGAGTQETQY
>few|TRBV7-9|TRBJ1-4
ASSFAGANEKLF
>-|TRBV29-1|TRBJ1-3
SVARQGRNTIY
>-|TRBV5-1|TRBJ2-7
ASSLATGGSNEQY
>-|TRBV29-1|TRBJ1-1
SVDQDNTEAF
>once|TRBV18|TRBJ1-5
ASSAKQGSGQPQH
>-|TRBV7-2|TRBJ1-1
ASSLAPAVKAF
>-|TRBV7-2|TRBJ2-1
ASSPPGTVYNEQF
>few|TRBV6-1|TRBJ1-3
ASTLTRATGNTIY
>-|TRBV6-5|TRBJ1-1
ASSLPDRGVNTEAF
>-|TRBV7-2|TRBJ2-7
ASSQPSGQHSYEQY
>-|TRBV30|TRBJ2-5
ALNPSGGETQY
>-|TRBV19|TRBJ2-3
ASSGAGTGHPSTDTQY
>-|TRBV5-1|TRBJ2-5
ASSFGDSGVQAQY
>-|TRBV18|TRBJ1-3
ASSRGTGNTIY
>-|TRBV28|TRBJ1-1
ASSPDTGLAF